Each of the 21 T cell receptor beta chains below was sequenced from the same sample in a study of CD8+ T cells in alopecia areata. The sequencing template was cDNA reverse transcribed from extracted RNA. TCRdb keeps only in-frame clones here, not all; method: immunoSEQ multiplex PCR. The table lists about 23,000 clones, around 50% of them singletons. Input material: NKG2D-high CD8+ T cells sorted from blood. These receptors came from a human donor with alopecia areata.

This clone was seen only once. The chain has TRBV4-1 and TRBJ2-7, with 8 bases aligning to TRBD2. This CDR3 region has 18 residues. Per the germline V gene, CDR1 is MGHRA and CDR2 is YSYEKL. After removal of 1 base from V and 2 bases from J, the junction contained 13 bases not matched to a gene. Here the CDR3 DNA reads TGCGCCAGCAGCCAAGGGGACACCAATAGCGGGGCTACCTACGAGCAGTACTTC. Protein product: CASSQGDTNSGATYEQYF.

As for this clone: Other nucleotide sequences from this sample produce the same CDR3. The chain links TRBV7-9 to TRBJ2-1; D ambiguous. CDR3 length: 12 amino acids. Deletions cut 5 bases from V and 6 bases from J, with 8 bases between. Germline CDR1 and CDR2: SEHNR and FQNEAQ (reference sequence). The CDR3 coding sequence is TGTGCCAGCAGCCCTATTAGCAATGAGCAGTTCTTC. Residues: CASSPISNEQFF.

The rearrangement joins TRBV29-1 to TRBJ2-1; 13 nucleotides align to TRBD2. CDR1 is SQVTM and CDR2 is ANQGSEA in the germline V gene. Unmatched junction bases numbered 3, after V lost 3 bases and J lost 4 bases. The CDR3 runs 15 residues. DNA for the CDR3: TGCAGCGTTGAGGGGGGACTAGCGGGGTACAATGAGCAGTTCTTC. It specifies CSVEGGLAGYNEQFF.

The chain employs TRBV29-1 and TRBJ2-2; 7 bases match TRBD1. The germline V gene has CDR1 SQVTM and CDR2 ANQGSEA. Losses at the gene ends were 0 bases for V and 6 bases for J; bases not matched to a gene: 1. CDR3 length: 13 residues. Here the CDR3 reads CSVEDTGAGELFF. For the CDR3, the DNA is TGCAGCGTTGAAGATACAGGGGCCGGGGAGCTGTTTTTT.

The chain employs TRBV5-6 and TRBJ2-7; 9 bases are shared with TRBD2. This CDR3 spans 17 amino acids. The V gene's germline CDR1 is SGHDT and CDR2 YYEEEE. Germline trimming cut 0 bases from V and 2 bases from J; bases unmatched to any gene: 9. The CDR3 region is CASSLGLAEPLPYEQYF. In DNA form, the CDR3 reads TGTGCCAGCAGCTTGGGACTAGCGGAACCTCTTCCCTACGAGCAGTACTTC. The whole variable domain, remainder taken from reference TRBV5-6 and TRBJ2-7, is DAGVTQSPTHLIKTRGQQVTLRCSPKSGHDTVSWYQQALGQGPQFIFQYYEEEERQRGNFPDRFSGHQFPNYSSELNVNALLLGDSALYLCASSLGLAEPLPYEQYFGPGTRLTVT.

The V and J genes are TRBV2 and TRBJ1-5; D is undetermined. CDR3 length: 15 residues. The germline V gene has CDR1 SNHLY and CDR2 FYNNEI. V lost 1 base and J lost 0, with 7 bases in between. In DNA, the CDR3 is TGTGCCAGCAGTGAAGTAGGGTTTAGCAATCAGCCCCAGCATTTT. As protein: CASSEVGFSNQPQHF.

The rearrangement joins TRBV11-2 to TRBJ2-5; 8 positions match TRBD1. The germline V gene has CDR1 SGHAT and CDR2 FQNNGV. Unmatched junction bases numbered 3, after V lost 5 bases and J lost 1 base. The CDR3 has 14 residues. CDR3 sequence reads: CASSIGQGQETQYF. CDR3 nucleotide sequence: TGTGCCAGCAGCATAGGACAGGGCCAAGAGACCCAGTACTTC.

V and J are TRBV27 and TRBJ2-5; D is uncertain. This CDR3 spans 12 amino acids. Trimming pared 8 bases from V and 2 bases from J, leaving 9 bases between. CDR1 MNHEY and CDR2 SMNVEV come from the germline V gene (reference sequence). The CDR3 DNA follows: TGTGCCAGCGCTCTCAATCAAGAGACCCAGTACTTC. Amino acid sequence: CASALNQETQYF.

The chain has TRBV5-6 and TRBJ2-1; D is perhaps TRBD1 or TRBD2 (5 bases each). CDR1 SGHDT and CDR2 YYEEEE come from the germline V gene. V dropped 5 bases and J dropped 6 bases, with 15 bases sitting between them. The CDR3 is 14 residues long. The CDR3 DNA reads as TGTGCCAGCAGTCACAGGAGGTTAAGCAATGAGCAGTTCTTC. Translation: CASSHRRLSNEQFF.

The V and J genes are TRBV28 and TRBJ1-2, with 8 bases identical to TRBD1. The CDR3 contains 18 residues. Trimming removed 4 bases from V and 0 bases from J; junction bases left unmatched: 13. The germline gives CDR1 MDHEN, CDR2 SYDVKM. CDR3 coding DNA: TGTGCCAGCAGTTCCCCGGACAGGGCGAGCCCTCCTAACTATGGCTACACCTTC. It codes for CASSSPDRASPPNYGYTF.

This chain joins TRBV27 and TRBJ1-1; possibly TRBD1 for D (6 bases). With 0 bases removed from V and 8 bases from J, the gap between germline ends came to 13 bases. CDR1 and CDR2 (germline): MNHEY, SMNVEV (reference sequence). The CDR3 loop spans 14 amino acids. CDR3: CASSLSWGTHEAFF. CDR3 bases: TGTGCCAGCAGTTTATCTTGGGGGACACACGAAGCTTTCTTT.

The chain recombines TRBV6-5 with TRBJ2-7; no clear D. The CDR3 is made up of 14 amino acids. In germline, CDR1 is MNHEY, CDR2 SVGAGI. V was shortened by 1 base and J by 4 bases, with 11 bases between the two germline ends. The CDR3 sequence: CASSYLVSSYEQYF. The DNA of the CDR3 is TGTGCCAGCAGTTACTTAGTCAGTTCTTACGAGCAGTACTTC.

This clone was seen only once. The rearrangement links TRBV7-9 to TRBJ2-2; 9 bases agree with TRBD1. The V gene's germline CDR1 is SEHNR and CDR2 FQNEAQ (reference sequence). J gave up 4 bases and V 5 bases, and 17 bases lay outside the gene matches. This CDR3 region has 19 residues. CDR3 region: CASSIRPAHRGRFTGELFF. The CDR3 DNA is TGTGCCAGCAGCATCCGCCCGGCGCACAGGGGGCGTTTCACCGGGGAGCTGTTTTTT. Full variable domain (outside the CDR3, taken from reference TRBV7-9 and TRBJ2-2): DTGVSQNPRHKITKRGQNVTFRCDPISEHNRLYWYRQTLGQGPEFLTYFQNEAQLEKSRLLSDRFSAERPKGSFSTLEIQRTEQGDSAMYLCASSIRPAHRGRFTGELFFGEGSRLTVL.

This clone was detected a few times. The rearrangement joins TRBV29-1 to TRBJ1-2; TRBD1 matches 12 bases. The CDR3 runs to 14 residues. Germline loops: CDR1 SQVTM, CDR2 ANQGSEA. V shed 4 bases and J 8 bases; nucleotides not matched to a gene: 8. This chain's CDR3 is CSVVTGQGAEGYTF. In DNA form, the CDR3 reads TGCAGCGTTGTAACGGGACAGGGGGCAGAAGGCTACACCTTC.

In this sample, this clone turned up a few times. The CDR3 protein is CASSPWTASNYGYTF. The CDR3 DNA is TGCGCCAGCAGCCCGTGGACAGCCTCAAACTATGGCTACACCTTC. This sequence joins TRBV5-1 and TRBJ1-2, with a possible D match to TRBD1 (6 bases). Germline CDR1 SGHRS, CDR2 YFSETQ. The V and J ends lost 4 bases and 2 bases respectively, with 15 bases between them. This CDR3 region has 15 residues.

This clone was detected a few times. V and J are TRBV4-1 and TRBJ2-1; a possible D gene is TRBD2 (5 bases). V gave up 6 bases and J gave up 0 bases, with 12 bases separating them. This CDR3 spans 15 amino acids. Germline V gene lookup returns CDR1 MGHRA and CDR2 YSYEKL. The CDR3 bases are TGCGCCAGCAGTAAGCGGTGGTTCTCCTACAATGAGCAGTTCTTC. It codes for CASSKRWFSYNEQFF.

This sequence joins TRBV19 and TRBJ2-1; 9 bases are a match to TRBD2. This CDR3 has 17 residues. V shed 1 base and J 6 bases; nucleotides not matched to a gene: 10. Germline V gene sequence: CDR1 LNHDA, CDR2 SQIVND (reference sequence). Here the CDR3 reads CASSIVPRLAGPNEQFF. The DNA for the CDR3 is TGTGCCAGTAGTATAGTCCCGCGGCTAGCGGGACCCAATGAGCAGTTCTTC.

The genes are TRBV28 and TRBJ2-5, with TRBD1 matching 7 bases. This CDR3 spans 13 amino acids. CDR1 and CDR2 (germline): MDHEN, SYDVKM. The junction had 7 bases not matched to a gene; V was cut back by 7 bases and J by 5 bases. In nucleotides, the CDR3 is TGTGCCAGCACCTTGACAGGGTGGGAGACCCAGTACTTC. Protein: CASTLTGWETQYF.

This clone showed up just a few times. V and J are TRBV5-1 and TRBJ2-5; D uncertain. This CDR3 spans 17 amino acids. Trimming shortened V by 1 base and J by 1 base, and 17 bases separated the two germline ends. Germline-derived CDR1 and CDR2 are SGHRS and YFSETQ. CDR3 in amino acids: CASSLTDRPLSQETQYF. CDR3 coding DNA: TGCGCCAGCAGCTTGACCGACCGCCCGTTAAGCCAAGAGACCCAGTACTTC.

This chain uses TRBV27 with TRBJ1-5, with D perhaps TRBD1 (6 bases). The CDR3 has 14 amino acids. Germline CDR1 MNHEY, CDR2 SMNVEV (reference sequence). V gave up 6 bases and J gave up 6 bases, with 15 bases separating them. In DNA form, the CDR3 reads TGTGCCAGCAGGGGGGCAGGGGCCAGTCAGCCCCAGCATTTT. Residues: CASRGAGASQPQHF.

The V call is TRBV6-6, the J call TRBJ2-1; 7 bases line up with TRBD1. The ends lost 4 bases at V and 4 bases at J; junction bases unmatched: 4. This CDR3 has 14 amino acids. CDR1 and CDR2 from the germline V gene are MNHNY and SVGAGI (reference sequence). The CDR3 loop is CASSFGTEYNEQFF. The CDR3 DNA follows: TGTGCCAGCAGTTTTGGGACAGAATACAATGAGCAGTTCTTC.